These T cell receptor beta chains were read from a single sample in a study of blood T cell repertoires in COVID-19. The method was immunoSEQ multiplex PCR; TCRdb's version includes in-frame clones alone and lacks a portion of them. Seen here are over 130,000 clones, 70% to 90% observed once, and the top ten hold 3% to 4%. Sequenced: peripheral blood. These receptors came from a man aged 65-85 years with acute or convalescent COVID-19. Each CDR3 is given with its conserved first and last residue. Fields, in order: CDR3 protein, CDR3 DNA, D gene, J gene, clone size, CDR3 length, V gene. A D gene is named only where the DNA matches it firmly. Clone size appears in some rows only: once, few, many, or a class for an expanded clone.

CASSQYQYNQPQHF | TGTGCCAGCAGCCAATATCAGTACAATCAGCCCCAGCATTTT | - | TRBJ1-5 | - | 14 | TRBV3-1/TRBV3-2
CASSALLVAREQYF | TGTGCCAGCAGTGCCCTCCTGGTCGCGAGGGAGCAGTACTTC | - | TRBJ2-7 | - | 14 | TRBV2
CAWSSRRQGGNYGYTF | TGTGCCTGGAGTTCTCGCCGACAGGGGGGGAACTATGGCTACACCTTC | TRBD1 | TRBJ1-2 | - | 16 | TRBV30
CATSRDRVQGMNEQFF | TGTGCCACCAGCAGAGATCGGGTACAGGGGATGAATGAGCAGTTCTTC | TRBD1 | TRBJ2-1 | - | 16 | TRBV15
CASSSRLAANTGELFF | TGTGCCAGCAGCTCCCGACTAGCGGCGAACACCGGGGAGCTGTTTTTT | TRBD2 | TRBJ2-2 | - | 16 | TRBV7-3
CASSDRGVYGYTF | TGTGCCAGCAGCGACAGGGGGGTGTATGGCTACACCTTC | TRBD1 | TRBJ1-2 | many | 13 | TRBV3-1/TRBV3-2
CASSLSGGGHEQFF | TGTGCCAGCAGCTTATCGGGAGGAGGCCATGAGCAGTTCTTC | TRBD2 | TRBJ2-1 | - | 14 | TRBV5-4
CASSLGQADTQYF | TGTGCCAGCAGTTTAGGACAGGCAGATACGCAGTATTTT | - | TRBJ2-3 | - | 13 | TRBV12-3/TRBV12-4
CASSKRQEDTEAFF | TGTGCCAGCAGCAAGAGACAAGAAGACACTGAAGCTTTCTTT | - | TRBJ1-1 | - | 14 | TRBV21-1
CASSGDSSGNTIYF | TGTGCCAGCAGCGGGGACTCCTCTGGAAACACCATATATTTT | - | TRBJ1-3 | few | 14 | TRBV9
CASSRGAGANVLTF | TGTGCCAGTAGTCGGGGAGCCGGGGCCAACGTCCTGACTTTC | - | TRBJ2-6 | - | 14 | TRBV19
CASRRTGGGEKLFF | TGTGCCAGTAGGAGAACAGGGGGCGGGGAAAAACTGTTTTTT | TRBD1 | TRBJ1-4 | - | 14 | TRBV19
CSVEDREAEQYF | TGCAGCGTGGAAGACAGGGAGGCCGAGCAGTACTTC | - | TRBJ2-7 | - | 12 | TRBV29-1
CASRYQGDQPQHF | TGTGCCAGCAGATACCAAGGAGATCAGCCCCAGCATTTT | - | TRBJ1-5 | - | 13 | TRBV6-6
CASTPGGQIVNTEAFF | TGTGCCAGCACCCCGGGGGGACAGATAGTGAACACTGAAGCTTTCTTT | TRBD1 | TRBJ1-1 | once | 16 | TRBV6-2/TRBV6-3
CASKFAGAYEQYF | TGTGCCAGCAAGTTTGCGGGTGCCTACGAGCAGTACTTC | - | TRBJ2-7 | - | 13 | TRBV27
CASSPQGKHTEAFF | TGTGCCAGCAGCCCACAGGGAAAGCACACTGAAGCTTTCTTT | - | TRBJ1-1 | - | 14 | TRBV7-3
CASSHRLAGEYEQYF | TGCGCCAGCAGCCACCGACTAGCGGGGGAGTACGAGCAGTACTTC | TRBD2 | TRBJ2-7 | few | 15 | TRBV4-3
CASSERQGANYGYTF | TGCGCCAGCAGTGAGAGGCAGGGGGCTAACTATGGCTACACCTTC | TRBD1 | TRBJ1-2 | - | 15 | TRBV10-2
CASSLWGEPEDTQYF | TGTGCCAGCAGTTTATGGGGGGAGCCTGAAGATACGCAGTATTTT | - | TRBJ2-3 | - | 15 | TRBV27
CASGHSVSYGYTF | TGTGCTAGTGGTCACAGTGTTTCCTATGGCTACACCTTC | - | TRBJ1-2 | - | 13 | TRBV12-5
CASSSLTGAGRTDTQYF | TGTGCCAGCAGTTCTCTGACAGGGGCGGGTCGCACAGATACGCAGTATTTT | TRBD1 | TRBJ2-3 | - | 17 | TRBV27
CASSPGTSGLSYNEQFF | TGTGCCAGCAGCCCCGGGACTAGCGGGTTGTCCTACAATGAGCAGTTCTTC | TRBD2 | TRBJ2-1 | - | 17 | TRBV7-2
CASSLKGGNTGELFF | TGTGCCAGCAGCTTGAAAGGGGGCAACACCGGGGAGCTGTTTTTT | TRBD1 | TRBJ2-2 | - | 15 | TRBV5-4
CASSFGHIYEQYF | TGTGCCAGCAGCTTTGGACACATCTACGAGCAGTACTTC | - | TRBJ2-7 | - | 13 | TRBV7-2
CASSDPGKMNTEAFF | TGCGCCAGCAGTGACCCGGGAAAGATGAACACTGAAGCTTTCTTT | - | TRBJ1-1 | - | 15 | TRBV10-2
CATRQVTSGANVLTF | TGTGCCACTAGACAGGTGACCTCTGGGGCCAACGTCCTGACTTTC | - | TRBJ2-6 | few | 15 | TRBV15
CASSPSGNEQFF | TGTGCCAGCTCACCATCGGGCAATGAGCAGTTCTTC | - | TRBJ2-1 | - | 12 | TRBV18
CASSSGTLTQYF | TGTGCCAGCAGCTCAGGGACTTTAACGCAGTATTTT | - | TRBJ2-3 | - | 12 | TRBV13
CSAPPDTEAFF | TGCAGTGCCCCTCCCGACACTGAAGCTTTCTTT | - | TRBJ1-1 | - | 11 | TRBV20-1
CASSKQVLSYGQYF | TGTGCCAGCAGCAAACAGGTTCTTTCCTACGGGCAGTACTTC | - | TRBJ2-7 | once | 14 | TRBV9
CASSLNPGGVGYNEQFF | TGTGCCAGCAGCTTAAATCCGGGAGGGGTGGGGTACAATGAGCAGTTCTTC | TRBD2 | TRBJ2-1 | - | 17 | TRBV5-5
CASSMGQQNTEAFF | TGTGCCAGCAGTATGGGACAGCAGAACACTGAAGCTTTCTTT | TRBD1 | TRBJ1-1 | once | 14 | TRBV28
CASSNRGRETQYF | TGTGCCAGCAGTAACAGGGGGCGGGAGACCCAGTACTTC | TRBD1 | TRBJ2-5 | - | 13 | TRBV27
CASSHGQGHGYTF | TGTGCCAGCAGCCACGGACAGGGGCATGGCTACACCTTC | TRBD1 | TRBJ1-2 | - | 13 | TRBV3-1/TRBV3-2
CASSVESGAALNEKLFF | TGTGCCAGCAGCGTAGAAAGTGGGGCAGCCCTTAATGAAAAACTGTTTTTT | - | TRBJ1-4 | - | 17 | TRBV9
CASTVRGRAGDTQYF | TGTGCCAGCACCGTACGGGGGAGGGCCGGGGATACGCAGTATTTT | TRBD2 | TRBJ2-3 | - | 15 | TRBV7-9
CSVGAGSGRVETQYF | TGCAGCGTTGGGGCCGGTAGCGGGAGGGTGGAGACCCAGTACTTC | TRBD2 | TRBJ2-5 | - | 15 | TRBV29-1
CSVGTDRGMSEKLFF | TGCAGCGTTGGTACAGACAGGGGGATGAGTGAAAAACTGTTTTTT | TRBD1 | TRBJ1-4 | - | 15 | TRBV29-1
CASSFRTSGTYNEQFF | TGTGCCAGTAGTTTCCGGACTAGCGGGACCTACAATGAGCAGTTCTTC | TRBD2 | TRBJ2-1 | - | 16 | TRBV19
CASSQTSGTNVGYEQYF | TGTGCCAGCAGCCAAACCTCCGGGACAAATGTTGGCTACGAGCAGTACTTC | - | TRBJ2-7 | - | 17 | TRBV7-9
CASTLSGSGNEQFF | TGTGCCAGCACCCTTAGCGGGAGCGGCAATGAGCAGTTCTTC | TRBD2 | TRBJ2-1 | - | 14 | TRBV11-2